The present entry profiles one TCR beta chain with its context. This sample was included in a study of OX40 agonist ivuxolimab in advanced cancers. Data came from immunoSEQ multiplex PCR; TCRdb stores just in-frame clones and leaves some out. This table has about 33,000 clones, approximately 88% appearing once. Germline lookup yields CDR1 SGHTA and CDR2 FQGNSA. Losses at the gene ends were 8 bases for V and 0 bases for J; bases not matched to a gene: 6. CDR3 length: 15 residues. The sample here was CD4+ or CD8+ T cells sorted from blood, taken in a trial of the OX40 agonist ivuxolimab. This clonotype was obtained from an adult with an advanced solid tumor such as melanoma, head and neck, liver or kidney cancer. This rearrangement joins TRBV7-2 to TRBJ2-3; 9 nucleotides match TRBD2. CDR3 coding DNA: TGTGCCAGCGGTAGTCTAGCGGGGAGCACAGATACGCAGTATTTT. Its protein is CASGSLAGSTDTQYF. The whole variable domain, remainder taken from reference TRBV7-2 and TRBJ2-3, is GAGVSQSPSNKVTEKGKDVELRCDPISGHTALYWYRQSLGQGLEFLIYFQGNSAPDKSGLPSDRFSAERTGGSVSTLTIQRTQQEDSAVYLCASGSLAGSTDTQYFGPGTRLTVL.